One and the same sample provided the 25 T cell receptor beta chains below, sequenced in a study of CD8 T cells in ankylosing spondylitis. From the 5' RACE reads, TCRdb called clonotypes with MiXCR, one entry per CDR3 protein. The sample records approximately 200,000 distinct CDR3 sequences, roughly 13% being singletons. Sequencing used blood, either unsorted or a sorted T cell fraction (not recorded which). These receptors were taken from a male donor with ankylosing spondylitis or in good health (not recorded which).

The table lists this clonotype with a few counts. The V and J genes are TRBV4-1 and TRBJ2-7; 7 nucleotides line up with TRBD2. There are 16 residues in the CDR3. Per the germline V gene, CDR1 is MGHRA and CDR2 is YSYEKL. V lost 1 base to trimming and J lost 3 bases; unmatched junction nucleotides: 9. The CDR3 DNA reads TGCGCCAGCAGCCAAGGGGGAGGACTAGGGGACTACGAGCAGTACTTC. Amino acids: CASSQGGGLGDYEQYF.

The chain employs TRBV4-1 and TRBJ1-1, with D tentatively TRBD1 (5 bases). Germline lookup yields CDR1 MGHRA and CDR2 YSYEKL. Trimming cost V 0 bases and J 5 bases, with 19 bases left between them. This CDR3 contains 17 residues. The CDR3: CASSQEGTAGGRTEAFF. The CDR3 DNA follows: TGCGCCAGCAGCCAAGAGGGGACCGCGGGGGGTCGGACTGAAGCTTTCTTT.

This clonotype was found many times. V and J are TRBV9 and TRBJ2-1; 7 positions match TRBD2. Germline CDR1 SGDLS, CDR2 YYNGEE. CDR3 length: 15 amino acids. Trimming took 1 base from V and 8 from J; bases not matched to a gene: 9. The CDR3 sequence: CASSVSGGGTDEQFF. DNA of the CDR3: TGTGCCAGCAGCGTAAGTGGGGGAGGGACGGATGAGCAGTTCTTC.

The V gene is TRBV2, the J gene TRBJ1-1, with a possible D match to TRBD1 (6 bases). In germline, CDR1 is SNHLY, CDR2 FYNNEI. V lost 3 bases to trimming and J lost 1 base, with 15 bases between them. The CDR3 extends over 16 amino acids. The CDR3 nucleotides read TGTGCCAGCAGTGACGGTCCTTGGGGGCCGAACACTGAAGCTTTCTTT. This encodes CASSDGPWGPNTEAFF. Complete variable domain (other parts from reference TRBV2 and TRBJ1-1): EPEVTQTPSHQVTQMGQEVILRCVPISNHLYFYWYRQILGQKVEFLVSFYNNEISEKSEIFDDQFSVERPDGSNFTLKIRSTKLEDSAMYFCASSDGPWGPNTEAFFGQGTRLTVV.

This chain links TRBV7-8 with TRBJ2-1; 7 bases line up with TRBD1. With 0 bases clipped from V and 6 bases from J, the junction kept 8 bases outside the gene matches. The CDR3 loop spans 16 amino acids. The germline gives CDR1 SGHVS, CDR2 FQNEAQ. CDR3 sequence (DNA): TGTGCCAGCAGCTTAGCGTTGGGGCCAGGGGGCAATGAGCAGTTCTTC. Protein sequence: CASSLALGPGGNEQFF.

This clonotype occurred a few times. This chain uses TRBV12-5 with TRBJ1-2; D gene unclear. Germline V gene lookup returns CDR1 LGHNT and CDR2 FRNRAP. V was cut by 6 bases and J by 4 bases, with 6 bases left in between. This CDR3 is 11 amino acids long. The CDR3 loop is CASGESYGYTF. The CDR3 coding sequence is TGTGCTAGTGGGGAGAGCTATGGCTACACCTTC.

This clonotype came up once. The chain uses TRBV12-5 and TRBJ1-4, with D uncertain. V was pared by 2 bases and J by 1 base, with 5 bases between. The germline CDR1 and CDR2 sequences are LGHNT and FRNRAP. The CDR3 covers 14 residues. The DNA of the CDR3 is TGTGCTAGTGGTTTGTGGGGAACTAATGAAAAACTGTTTTTT. Translated: CASGLWGTNEKLFF.

This clonotype came up many times. The V and J genes are TRBV6-1 and TRBJ1-5; TRBD1 agrees at 8 bases. The trim removed 4 bases at V and 6 bases at J, leaving 11 bases unmatched. Germline lookup yields CDR1 MNHNS and CDR2 SASEGT. This CDR3 has 16 amino acids. CDR3 sequence reads: CASSATPGGDSQPQHF. CDR3 DNA: TGTGCCAGCAGTGCTACCCCAGGGGGCGATAGTCAGCCCCAGCATTTT.

The table lists this clonotype with a few counts. This sequence joins TRBV19 and TRBJ2-2, with a tentative D call TRBD2 (6 bases). This CDR3 has 16 amino acids. V was cut by 1 base and J by 3 bases, with 12 bases left in between. CDR1 LNHDA and CDR2 SQIVND come from the germline V gene (reference sequence). The chain's CDR3 is CASSIALWRDTGELFF. In DNA, the CDR3 is TGTGCCAGTAGTATAGCCCTATGGAGGGACACCGGGGAGCTGTTTTTT.

This clonotype has more than one count but fewer than ten. The chain carries TRBV27 and TRBJ1-6; a weak D match, TRBD1 (5 bases). From germline, CDR1 is MNHEY and CDR2 SMNVEV (reference sequence). Trimming pared 5 bases from V and 11 bases from J, leaving 13 bases between. The CDR3 runs to 13 residues. The CDR3 nucleotides are TGTGCCAGCAGTGGGGACTTGGGAGCACCCCTCCACTTT. The encoded protein is CASSGDLGAPLHF.

This clonotype has at least ten counts. The chain uses TRBV14 and TRBJ2-7; 7 bases match TRBD1. V lost 0 bases to trimming and J lost 1 base; unmatched junction nucleotides: 9. The CDR3 sequence is 17 residues long. Germline V CDR1 and CDR2: SGHDN, FVKESK. CDR3 protein: CASSQEQIGDSSYEQYF. CDR3 nucleotides: TGTGCCAGCAGCCAAGAACAGATAGGGGACAGTTCCTACGAGCAGTACTTC.

This clonotype showed up just a few times. The rearrangement joins TRBV4-1 to TRBJ1-2, with D perhaps matching TRBD1 (5 bases). The CDR3 loop spans 16 amino acids. Germline loops: CDR1 MGHRA, CDR2 YSYEKL. Trimming stripped 0 bases from V and 1 base from J, with 12 bases between. CDR3 residues: CASSQDDMTVNYGYTF. DNA of the CDR3: TGCGCCAGCAGCCAAGACGACATGACAGTTAACTATGGCTACACCTTC.

In its sample, this clonotype was seen a few times. V gene TRBV4-1 combines with J gene TRBJ1-1; D perhaps matches TRBD1 (6 bases). CDR3 length equals 15 residues. Germline assignment: CDR1 MGHRA and CDR2 YSYEKL. Trimming shortened V by 0 bases and J by 4 bases, and 12 bases separated the two germline ends. CDR3 bases: TGCGCCAGCAGCCAAGAAGGAGGAGGGGGCACTGAAGCTTTCTTT. Protein: CASSQEGGGGTEAFF.

The rearrangement uses TRBV12-3 or TRBV12-4 and TRBJ2-2; D may be TRBD1 (6 bases). The CDR3 is 17 amino acids. Trimming took 5 bases from V and 6 from J, leaving 22 bases between them. In nucleotides, the CDR3 is TGTGCCAGCAGTCTTACCCCCGGGACATATGGTGCCGGGGAGCTGTTTTTT. This encodes CASSLTPGTYGAGELFF.

The CDR3 nucleotides are TGTGCCAGCAGTTGGACGGCGAACTATGGCTACACCTTC. This codes for CASSWTANYGYTF. This chain links TRBV27 with TRBJ1-2; the D is unclear. CDR3 size: 13 residues. The V end was cut by 4 bases, the J end by 2 bases, with 8 bases between. In germline, CDR1 is MNHEY, CDR2 SMNVEV (reference sequence).

This clonotype was seen more than once but under ten times. The J gene is TRBJ2-7, the V gene TRBV4-1, with D perhaps matching TRBD2 (5 bases). Trimming took off 0 bases at V and 0 bases at J, with 12 bases between the two ends. The germline gives CDR1 MGHRA, CDR2 YSYEKL. The CDR3 loop spans 16 amino acids. CDR3 amino acids: CASSQDSVGSSYEQYF. CDR3 bases: TGCGCCAGCAGCCAAGATTCTGTGGGGAGCTCCTACGAGCAGTACTTC.

The chain is built from TRBV7-6 and TRBJ2-7; maybe TRBD2 (5 bases). The CDR3 sequence is 13 residues long. The germline V gene encodes CDR1 SGHVS and CDR2 FNYEAQ. Between the trimmed V and J ends, which lost 4 bases and 5 bases, there was a span of 12 bases. The CDR3 bases are TGTGCCAGCAGCTCAGCGGTCGTCCACGAGCAGTACTTC. Translated, it gives CASSSAVVHEQYF.

The rearrangement joins TRBV12-5 to TRBJ2-5, with D possibly called TRBD1 or TRBD2 (5 bases each). The CDR3 loop spans 18 amino acids. V was shortened by 0 bases and J by 4 bases, with 21 bases between the two germline ends. Germline V gene lookup returns CDR1 LGHNT and CDR2 FRNRAP. Written as DNA, the CDR3 is TGTGCTAGTGGTTTGGTAGGCGAGATTGGGGGTGGAGGAGAGACCCAGTACTTC. This encodes CASGLVGEIGGGGETQYF.

Only a few counts were recorded for this clonotype. The V call is TRBV7-8, the J call TRBJ1-2; D perhaps matches TRBD1 (5 bases). Trimming pared 3 bases from V and 8 bases from J, leaving 16 bases between. The CDR3 length is 14 residues. CDR1 is SGHVS and CDR2 is FQNEAQ in the germline V gene. The CDR3: CASSLDTGTQGYTF. Written as DNA, the CDR3 is TGTGCCAGCAGCTTGGACACCGGGACCCAGGGCTACACCTTC.

The chain has TRBV7-9 and TRBJ2-7; D gene uncertain. V was trimmed by 3 bases and J by 2 bases, leaving 11 bases between them. This CDR3 comprises 14 residues. Germline CDR1 is SEHNR and CDR2 is FQNEAQ (reference sequence). Written as DNA, the CDR3 is TGTGCCAGCAGCTTCGCGACAAGAGCCTACGAGCAGTACTTC. Its protein product is CASSFATRAYEQYF. The full variable domain, its missing parts supplied by reference TRBV7-9 and TRBJ2-7, is DTGVSQNPRHKITKRGQNVTFRCDPISEHNRLYWYRQTLGQGPEFLTYFQNEAQLEKSRLLSDRFSAERPKGSFSTLEIQRTEQGDSAMYLCASSFATRAYEQYFGPGTRLTVT.

This clonotype occurred a few times. CDR3 in DNA: TGTGCCACCAGCACTGGACACGGGGAGCTGTTTTTT. Translation gives CATSTGHGELFF. The J gene is TRBJ2-2, the V gene TRBV15; tentative D call: TRBD1 (5 bases). This CDR3 spans 12 amino acids. CDR1 is LNHNV and CDR2 is YYDKDF in the germline V gene (reference sequence). V lost 4 bases, J lost 7 bases, and 7 bases lay in between. Combining the CDR3 with reference TRBV15 and TRBJ2-2 gives the whole variable domain DAMVIQNPRYQVTQFGKPVTLSCSQTLNHNVMYWYQQKSSQAPKLLFHYYDKDFNNEADTPDNFQSRRPNTSFCFLDIRSPGLGDTAMYLCATSTGHGELFFGEGSRLTVL.

The genes are TRBV6-5 and TRBJ2-7; D uncertain. Germline values: CDR1 MNHEY, CDR2 SVGAGI. The CDR3 is 14 residues long. Trimming removed 4 bases at V and 3 bases at J, with 13 bases between. CDR3 nucleotide sequence: TGTGCCAGCAGTTCGCCTTCTCTGGGCTACGAGCAGTACTTC. This gives the protein CASSSPSLGYEQYF.

The rearrangement uses TRBV5-1 and TRBJ2-1, with TRBD2 identical over 8 bases. CDR1 is SGHRS, CDR2 YFSETQ, per germline. This CDR3 region has 18 residues. V dropped 4 bases and J dropped 5; count of bases not matched to a gene: 17. CDR3 region: CASSRQWIDSGTNNEQFF. CDR3 bases: TGCGCCAGCAGCCGTCAATGGATTGATAGCGGGACAAACAATGAGCAGTTCTTC.

This clonotype was observed many times. V usage is TRBV6-5 and J usage is TRBJ2-2; no clear D gene. The V and J ends lost 2 bases and 3 bases respectively, with 4 bases between them. The CDR3 contains 13 residues. The V gene's germline CDR1 is MNHEY and CDR2 SVGAGI. The CDR3 protein is CASSYGHTGELFF. The CDR3 bases are TGTGCCAGCAGTTACGGCCACACCGGGGAGCTGTTTTTT.

In this sample, this clonotype turned up once. The chain is built from TRBV5-8 and TRBJ2-4; D possibly corresponds to TRBD1 (6 bases). Trimming left V 3 bases short and J 8 bases short, with 18 bases between. The CDR3 covers 15 residues. Germline assignment: CDR1 SGHTS and CDR2 YDEGEE. CDR3 in amino acids: CASSYRPGARDIQYF. DNA of the CDR3: TGTGCCAGCAGCTACCGCCCAGGGGCGCGGGACATTCAGTACTTC. The full variable domain, its missing parts supplied by reference TRBV5-8 and TRBJ2-4, is EAGVTQSPTHLIKTRGQQATLRCSPISGHTSVYWYQQALGLGLQFLLWYDEGEERNRGNFPPRFSGRQFPNYSSELNVNALELEDSALYLCASSYRPGARDIQYFGAGTRLSVL.